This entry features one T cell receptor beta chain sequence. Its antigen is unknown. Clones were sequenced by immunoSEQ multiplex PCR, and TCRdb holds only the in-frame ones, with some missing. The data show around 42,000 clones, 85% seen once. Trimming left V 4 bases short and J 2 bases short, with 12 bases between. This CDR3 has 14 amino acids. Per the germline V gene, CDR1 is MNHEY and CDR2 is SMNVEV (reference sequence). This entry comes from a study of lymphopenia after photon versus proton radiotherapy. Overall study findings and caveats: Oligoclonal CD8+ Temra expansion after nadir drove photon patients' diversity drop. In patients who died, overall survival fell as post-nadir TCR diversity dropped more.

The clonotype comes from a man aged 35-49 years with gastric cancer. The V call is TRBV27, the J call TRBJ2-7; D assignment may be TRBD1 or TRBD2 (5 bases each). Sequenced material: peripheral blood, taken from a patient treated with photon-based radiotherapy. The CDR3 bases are TGTGCCAGCAGTTCGGGACGGCTCACCTACGAGCAGTACTTC. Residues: CASSSGRLTYEQYF.